These 25 T cell receptor beta chains came from one sample sequenced in a study of T cells expressing NK-cell markers (TCRdb year 2020). The library was produced with 5' RACE. Sequencing instrument: Illumina HiSeq 2000. Through TCRdb reprocessing, the reads give one entry per CDR3 protein sequence; DNA is omitted. The record for this sample contains more than 120,000 distinct CDR3 sequences. Jointly, the top ten make up roughly 12% of the sample. Material for sequencing was blood T cells: a sorted CD56 or NKG2C T cell subset, CD4+ or CD8+ T cells, or bulk PBMC T cells (not recorded which). The receptors come from a man aged 18 to 35 in good health. Donor details come from another sample of the same person, matched by shared clones.

This chain joins TRBV2 and TRBJ2-1; without DNA, the TCRdb call of TRBD1 cannot be checked. The germline CDR1 and CDR2 sequences are SNHLY and FYNNEI. This CDR3 has 15 amino acids. This CDR3 is CASSDSPGSYNEQFF. Variable domain in full (rest from reference TRBV2 and TRBJ2-1): EPEVTQTPSHQVTQMGQEVILRCVPISNHLYFYWYRQILGQKVEFLVSFYNNEISEKSEIFDDQFSVERPDGSNFTLKIRSTKLEDSAMYFCASSDSPGSYNEQFFGPGTRLTVL.

This chain links TRBV7-2 with TRBJ1-1. The CDR3 has 13 amino acids. Germline-derived CDR1 and CDR2 are SGHTA and FQGNSA. The chain's CDR3 is CASSPWGNDEAFF.

This sequence joins TRBV11-2 and TRBJ2-3; TCRdb selects TRBD1, and the lack of DNA leaves this call unchecked. The CDR3 runs 14 residues. Germline CDR1 SGHAT, CDR2 FQNNGV. The CDR3 sequence is CASSRPGAPDTQYF.

The V gene is TRBV7-9, the J gene TRBJ2-3; TCRdb returns TRBD2, unconfirmable since there is no DNA. The germline CDR1 and CDR2 sequences are SEHNR and FQNEAQ (reference sequence). The CDR3 runs to 15 residues. The chain's CDR3 is CASSAGGKSTDTQYF.

The V gene is TRBV11-2, the J gene TRBJ2-3. The CDR3 totals 13 residues. CDR1 is SGHAT, CDR2 FQNNGV, per germline. CDR3 amino acids: CASSLYRADTQYF.

The chain links TRBV29-1 to TRBJ2-1; TCRdb calls TRBD2, which cannot be checked without DNA. The CDR3 is made up of 13 amino acids. The germline CDR1 and CDR2 sequences are SQVTM and ANQGSEA. The CDR3 loop is CSAWEGMDNEQFF.

The chain joins TRBV7-6 to TRBJ2-1; as DNA is missing, the TRBD2 call by TCRdb cannot be tested. The CDR3 has 19 residues. CDR1 is SGHVS, CDR2 FNYEAQ, per germline. CDR3 in amino acids: CASSLTPTLGLSSYNEQFF.

The chain carries TRBV4-1 and TRBJ2-3; TCRdb indicates TRBD1, and absent DNA this call remains unverified. The CDR3 contains 18 residues. The germline V gene has CDR1 MGHRA and CDR2 YSYEKL. CDR3 residues: CASSQNFGAGPLGYTQYF.

The chain employs TRBV5-4 and TRBJ2-1; TCRdb picks TRBD1, but there is no DNA to check that call. Germline CDR1 and CDR2: SGHNT and YYREEE (reference sequence). The CDR3 consists of 15 residues. CDR3 residues: CASSLSGVPYNEQFF. The entire variable domain, with the rest obtained from reference TRBV5-4 and TRBJ2-1, is as follows: ETGVTQSPTHLIKTRGQQVTLRCSSQSGHNTVSWYQQALGQGPQFIFQYYREEENGRGNFPPRFSGLQFPNYSSELNVNALELDDSALYLCASSLSGVPYNEQFFGPGTRLTVL.

This chain links TRBV7-9 with TRBJ2-3; TCRdb selects TRBD1, and the lack of DNA leaves this call unchecked. The length of the CDR3 is 15 residues. Germline assignment: CDR1 SEHNR and CDR2 FQNEAQ (reference sequence). This CDR3 is CASGKRGRDTDTQYF.

This chain links TRBV6-1 with TRBJ2-7. Germline CDR1 is MNHNS and CDR2 is SASEGT. The CDR3 spans 15 residues. CDR3 in amino acids: CASSQAAGGPNEQYF.

V gene TRBV5-1 combines with J gene TRBJ1-1; the TRBD1 assignment by TCRdb is unverifiable without DNA. The CDR3 length is 14 residues. Germline V CDR1 and CDR2: SGHRS, YFSETQ. This CDR3 reads CASSLRTANTEAFF.

The chain recombines TRBV23-1 with TRBJ2-3. TRBV23-1 is labeled an ORF, and its function is uncertain. CDR3 size: 13 residues. The CDR3 loop is CASRGLETDTQYF.

The genes are TRBV7-8 and TRBJ2-1; TCRdb designates TRBD2, a call that cannot be tested without DNA. The CDR3 is made up of 14 amino acids. Germline CDR1 and CDR2: SGHVS and FQNEAQ. CDR3 sequence: CASSGGTSGKSEFF.

The chain couples TRBV29-1 to TRBJ2-1; TCRdb picks TRBD1, but there is no DNA to check that call. Germline V gene lookup returns CDR1 SQVTM and CDR2 ANQGSEA. This CDR3 is 16 amino acids long. The CDR3: CSVEGVGQGVSNEQFF.

This sequence joins TRBV25-1 and TRBJ2-3. Germline values: CDR1 MGHDK, CDR2 SYGVNS. The CDR3 runs to 13 residues. The CDR3 sequence: CASSAHLRDTQYF.

V and J are TRBV6-4 and TRBJ2-5; there is no DNA to check the TCRdb D call of TRBD1. Germline CDR1 is MRHNA and CDR2 is SNTAGT. The CDR3 has 15 residues. This chain's CDR3 is CASSPAGATGETQYF.

J is TRBJ1-5 and V is TRBV23-1; TCRdb lists TRBD1, though no DNA is available to test this call. TRBV23-1 belongs to the ORF category, with a function that is uncertain. This CDR3 spans 18 amino acids. The CDR3 loop is CASSQSRQGISWDQPQHF.

The chain employs TRBV4-2 and TRBJ1-1; the D call from TCRdb, TRBD1, cannot be confirmed without DNA. Germline-derived CDR1 and CDR2 are LGHNA and YNFKEQ. This CDR3 is 15 amino acids long. The CDR3 loop is CASSQPQGPNTEAFF.

The V call is TRBV15, the J call TRBJ1-2; the D call from TCRdb, TRBD1, cannot be confirmed without DNA. Germline V gives CDR1 LNHNV, CDR2 YYDKDF (reference sequence). This CDR3 spans 16 amino acids. The CDR3 loop reads CATSGYKTQGYEGYTF.

The chain couples TRBV11-3 to TRBJ2-3. Germline values: CDR1 SGHNT, CDR2 YENEEA. CDR3 length equals 15 residues. The CDR3 protein is CASSLDRRSTDTQYF.

V gene TRBV3-1 combines with J gene TRBJ2-1; TCRdb outputs TRBD2, but without DNA this stays unchecked. The CDR3 loop spans 19 amino acids. Germline CDR1 is LGHDT and CDR2 is YNNKEL (reference sequence). CDR3: CASSQEVGLAGVPRNEQFF.

The CDR3 sequence is CASSGGGVWGYNEQFF. J is TRBJ2-1 and V is TRBV7-6; TCRdb indicates TRBD2, and absent DNA this call remains unverified. The CDR3 runs 16 residues. CDR1 is SGHVS and CDR2 is FNYEAQ in the germline V gene.

The rearrangement links TRBV4-2 to TRBJ2-2; TCRdb designates TRBD2, a call that cannot be tested without DNA. There are 18 residues in the CDR3. Germline CDR1 and CDR2: LGHNA and YNFKEQ. CDR3 loop: CASSQDGRSGEFTGELFF.

The chain links TRBV7-6 to TRBJ2-1; TCRdb reports TRBD1, a call that lacks DNA to check it against. This CDR3 has 18 residues. Germline V gives CDR1 SGHVS, CDR2 FNYEAQ. The chain's CDR3 is CASSLVLGTHRRSNEQFF.